This T cell receptor beta chain came from a study of blood T cell repertoires in COVID-19. Clones were sequenced by immunoSEQ multiplex PCR, and TCRdb holds only the in-frame ones, with some missing. The data show more than 300,000 clones, more than 85% seen once. As concerns this clone: Other DNA sequences from this sample encode an identical CDR3 as well.

Sequencing was done on a sample of PBMCs or T cells enriched from blood (not recorded which). This clonotype originated in a woman aged 30 to 39 who had been exposed to COVID-19.

The DNA for the CDR3 is TGTGCCAGCAGCCTTGGGACAGGAGGGTATGGCTACACCTTC. Its translation: CASSLGTGGYGYTF. The chain couples TRBV11-2 to TRBJ1-2; 8 bases agree with TRBD1. Germline loops: CDR1 SGHAT, CDR2 FQNNGV. The CDR3 contains 14 residues. The J segment lost 5 bases and the V segment lost 5 bases, leaving 7 bases of the junction unmatched.